Listed below are T cell receptor beta chains from one sample, sequenced in a study of blood T cell repertoires in COVID-19. The protocol was immunoSEQ multiplex PCR, while the TCRdb copy is restricted to in-frame clones and leaves out a portion. Of fewer than 400,000 clones detected, under 90% appear once; the ten largest clones hold roughly 4.5%. Sequenced: PBMCs or T cells enriched from blood (not recorded which). These receptor sequences come from a man younger than 45 who had recovered from COVID-19. Each CDR3 is given with its conserved first and last residue. D genes are given only for firm matches. Size is stated for part of the rows, as once, few or many counts, or as a class when the clone is expanded.

abundance	v_gene	j_gene	d_gene	CDR3nt	CDR3aa
.	TRBV6-5	TRBJ1-2	.	TGTGCCAGCAGGGGTGTCTGGAGCTACTATGGCTACACCTTC	CASRGVWSYYGYTF
.	TRBV27	TRBJ1-2	.	TGTGCCAGCAGTTCCCAGGCCGGACAGTTCAACTATGGCTACACCTTC	CASSSQAGQFNYGYTF
.	TRBV30	TRBJ2-7	.	TGTGCCTGGAGCCCTACAGGTTACGAGCAGTACTTC	CAWSPTGYEQYF
.	TRBV24-1	TRBJ1-1	TRBD1	TGTGCCACCCGACAGGGGGCAAGCACTGAAGCTTTCTTT	CATRQGASTEAFF
.	TRBV6-6	TRBJ2-1	.	TGTGCCAGCAGTTCGGCTAGCGTGAGCTCCTACAATGAGCAGTTCTTC	CASSSASVSSYNEQFF
.	TRBV11-2	TRBJ2-5	TRBD2	TGTGCCAGCAGCCATGGGACTAGCGGATTCCAAGAGACCCAGTACTTC	CASSHGTSGFQETQYF
.	TRBV11-2	TRBJ2-5	TRBD2	TGTGCCAGCAGCTCCTCCGGGGGGGACGGTAAGACCCAGTACTTC	CASSSSGGDGKTQYF
.	TRBV11-3	TRBJ2-2	.	TGTGCCAGCAGCTTAACTGGCCTAGCGATAAACACCACTAACACCGGGGAGCTGTTTTTT	CASSLTGLAINTTNTGELFF
once	TRBV7-9	TRBJ2-5	TRBD2	TGTGCCAGCAGCTTAGAAGGCGGGGGGGCCGGAGAGACCCAGTACTTC	CASSLEGGGAGETQYF
.	TRBV9	TRBJ2-1	TRBD2	TGTGCCAGCAGCCCTCGGACTAGCGGCGACAATGAGCAGTTCTTC	CASSPRTSGDNEQFF
.	TRBV5-1	TRBJ2-7	.	TGCGCCAGCAGCTTGGACCCACAGGACCCCGACTTATCCTACGAGCAGTACTTC	CASSLDPQDPDLSYEQYF
.	TRBV5-1	TRBJ2-7	TRBD1	TGCGCCAGCAGCCCCCGGGACAGGGACCACGAGCAGTACTTC	CASSPRDRDHEQYF
few	TRBV10-2	TRBJ2-7	TRBD1	TGCGCCAGCAGATCCGGACAGGGGCCCATCTACGAGCAGTACTTC	CASRSGQGPIYEQYF
.	TRBV9	TRBJ2-1	.	TGTGCCAGCAAGGCGGCGGGCTCCTACAATGAGCAGTTCTTC	CASKAAGSYNEQFF
.	TRBV29-1	TRBJ2-7	TRBD2	TGCAGCGTTTTGGGACTAGCATACGAGCAGTACTTC	CSVLGLAYEQYF
.	TRBV3-1/TRBV3-2	TRBJ2-1	TRBD2	TGTGCCAGCAGCCAAGATCTGGGTAGCGGGGGGTACAATGAGCAGTTCTTC	CASSQDLGSGGYNEQFF
once	TRBV12-5	TRBJ2-7	.	TGTGCTAGTGGTTCCCAGGGGCTGGAGCAGTACTTC	CASGSQGLEQYF
.	TRBV7-2	TRBJ2-7	.	TGTGCCAGCAGCTCAAACACAGGGAACTACGAGCAGTACTTC	CASSSNTGNYEQYF
.	TRBV2	TRBJ1-2	.	TGTGCCAGCGAGACAGCTAACTATGGCTACACCTTC	CASETANYGYTF
.	TRBV5-6	TRBJ1-2	TRBD1	TGTGCCAGCAGCTTCGGACAGGGGTACTATGGCTACACCTTC	CASSFGQGYYGYTF
.	TRBV2	TRBJ1-5	.	TGTGCCAGCAGCCTGGGCAGGGCCAGCAATCAGCCCCAGCATTTT	CASSLGRASNQPQHF
.	TRBV19	TRBJ2-1	TRBD2	TGTGCCAGTAAGACTAGCGGCAATGAGCAGTTCTTC	CASKTSGNEQFF
.	TRBV5-1	TRBJ1-5	.	TGCGCCAGCAGCTTGGGGACAGCCAATCAGCCCCAGCATTTT	CASSLGTANQPQHF
.	TRBV5-1	TRBJ1-2	.	TGCGCCAGCAGCCTCACTAGGGTAGGGAGTGGCTACACCTTC	CASSLTRVGSGYTF
.	TRBV12-3/TRBV12-4	TRBJ2-2	.	TGTGCCAGCGGTCTCGGGTCCGGGGAGCTGTTTTTT	CASGLGSGELFF
.	TRBV25-1	TRBJ2-2	.	TGTGCCAGCAGTGAATCGGCGGTAAACAGGGCCACCGGGGAGCTGTTTTTT	CASSESAVNRATGELFF
.	TRBV4-1	TRBJ2-7	TRBD1	TGCGCCAGCAGCCTTGGGACAGGGAGCTACGAGCAGTACTTC	CASSLGTGSYEQYF
.	TRBV3-1/TRBV3-2	TRBJ1-5	.	TGTGCCAGCAGCCAAAGCGGGGAATATCAGCCCCAGCATTTT	CASSQSGEYQPQHF
once	TRBV27	TRBJ1-1	.	TGTGCCAGCAACCGACAGGACACTGAAGCTTTCTTT	CASNRQDTEAFF
.	TRBV6-5	TRBJ1-1	.	TGTGCCAGCGGGCAGGAGAACACTGAAGCTTTCTTT	CASGQENTEAFF
.	TRBV7-9	TRBJ1-5	TRBD1	TGTGCCAGCAGCTTAGATGGACAGGGGGCGCAGCCCCAGCATTTT	CASSLDGQGAQPQHF
once	TRBV18	TRBJ2-3	TRBD2	TGTGCCAGCTCACCACCTGCCGGACTAGCGGGGACAGATACGCAGTATTTT	CASSPPAGLAGTDTQYF
.	TRBV5-4	TRBJ1-1	.	TGTGCCAGCAGCCCCGATAGGGGGAACTCGAACACTGAAGCTTTCTTT	CASSPDRGNSNTEAFF
.	TRBV27	TRBJ2-7	.	TGTGCCAGCAGTTTATCGGGGCGGGCGGGGACCTTCTACGAGCAGTACTTC	CASSLSGRAGTFYEQYF
once	TRBV3-1/TRBV3-2	TRBJ2-2	TRBD1	TGTGCCAGCAGCCGCCGGACAGGGGAAAGGACCGGGGAGCTGTTTTTT	CASSRRTGERTGELFF
.	TRBV5-4	TRBJ2-7	TRBD2	TGTGCCAGCAGCAGAGAAACCGGGACTAGCGGATACGAGCAGTACTTC	CASSRETGTSGYEQYF
.	TRBV19	TRBJ2-3	.	TGTGCCAGTAGGCAATATACCCGGACTAGCACAGATACGCAGTATTTT	CASRQYTRTSTDTQYF
.	TRBV19	TRBJ2-1	.	TGTGCCAGTAGTATGATGGCAGGGTCCTATGATGAGCAGTTCTTC	CASSMMAGSYDEQFF
.	TRBV21-1	TRBJ2-7	.	TGTGCCAGCAGCCTCCGACTAGCGGGTGTCTACGAGCAGTACTTC	CASSLRLAGVYEQYF
.	TRBV6-1	TRBJ1-1	.	TGTGCCAGCAGTGAGGACGGGGAGGACACTGAAGCTTTCTTT	CASSEDGEDTEAFF
few	TRBV18	TRBJ1-1	TRBD1	TGTGCCAGCTCACTAGGACAGGGGAACACTGAAGCTTTCTTT	CASSLGQGNTEAFF
.	TRBV2	TRBJ1-3	TRBD1	TGTGCCAGCAGAGCACAGGGGACTGGAAACACCATATATTTT	CASRAQGTGNTIYF
.	TRBV19	TRBJ2-7	.	TGTGCCAGTAGTGCAGCTAGTACAGGGTTGGGGGAGCAGTACTTC	CASSAASTGLGEQYF
few	TRBV10-3	TRBJ1-4	.	TGTGCGACCTCATCGGGACAACCCGCAGAAAAACTGTTTTTT	CATSSGQPAEKLFF
.	TRBV3-1/TRBV3-2	TRBJ2-1	TRBD2	TGTGCCAGCAGCCGCGCCGGGACTAGTGGCAATGAGCAGTTCTTC	CASSRAGTSGNEQFF
.	TRBV5-1	TRBJ1-5	TRBD1	TGCGCCAGCAGCTGGACAGGTGAGAGCAATCAGCCCCAGCATTTT	CASSWTGESNQPQHF